This T cell receptor (beta chain) was sequenced in a study of blood T cell repertoires in COVID-19. Turning to the study itself: Samples of COVID-19 (acute and convalescent) were obtained from the United States, Italy and Spain. Sources were T cells, B-cell-depleted T cells, or PBMCs; the material itself was cDNA or gDNA.

V lost 1 base and J 10 bases, leaving 13 bases between the germline ends. The germline CDR1 and CDR2 sequences are KGHSH and LQKENI. This CDR3 comprises 14 residues. Produced via immunoSEQ multiplex PCR; TCRdb's table is partial and in-frame only. This table holds 310,000 or so clones, around 87% found once. Sequences were obtained from peripheral blood. This TCR was sampled from a man between 65 and 79 years old with acute or convalescent COVID-19. The gene calls are TRBV18 and TRBJ1-4; D gene ambiguous. The chain's CDR3 is CASSPQSARGKLFF. The CDR3 coding sequence is TGTGCCAGCTCACCACAGTCCGCTCGAGGAAAACTGTTTTTT. The full variable domain, completed using reference TRBV18 and TRBJ1-4, is NAGVMQNPRHLVRRRGQEARLRCSPMKGHSHVYWYRQLPEEGLKFMVYLQKENIIDESGMPKERFSAEFPKEGPSILRIQQVVRGDSAAYFCASSPQSARGKLFFGSGTQLSVL.